The clone carrying this T cell receptor (beta chain) was detected a few times. Its antigen is unknown. The CDR3 length is 13 residues. V was clipped by 5 bases and J by 14 bases, with 19 bases between them. Unique molecular identifiers were used to barcode this TCRbeta library. Each CDR3 protein gets one entry after TCRdb re-called the PCR reads with MiXCR. The table shows 580,000 or so distinct CDR3 sequences, with under 30% occurring only once. This sample is drawn from a study of T-cell reconstitution after alpha-beta-depleted transplantation in children. Study outcomes and limitations: Certain patients had high TCRbeta diversity at day 60, and it came from recipient T cells and thymic progenitors that survived. The authors attributed T-cell counts and diversity one year after transplant mostly to newly produced T cells. Reported findings indicate that, about two months after transplant, alpha-beta T cells came from several hundred expanded clones, which were derived from non-depleted graft cells.

This chain links TRBV12-3 or TRBV12-4 with TRBJ2-1, with D perhaps TRBD2 (6 bases). The source was PBMCs, mostly from graft donor cells, collected 360 days after TCRalphabeta/CD19-depleted stem cell transplant. This clonotype was sampled from a boy under two years old who had a stem cell transplant for acute myeloid leukemia, so the T cells may come from the graft donor. As DNA, the CDR3 is TGTGCCAGCAGTCCGTTGGGGGGTGGTAGCAAGTTCTTC. As protein: CASSPLGGGSKFF.